A single sample gave rise to the 21 T cell receptor beta chains below, sequenced in a study of cytomegalovirus exposure and HLA in healthy donors. PCR amplification relied on 60 Vbeta primers (plus 13 Jbeta primers). Here immunoSEQ multiplex PCR was the method, and the copy in TCRdb shows in-frame clones only, minus some. The sample consists of approximately 110,000 clones, around 75% of them appearing once. Specimen: PBMCs. The receptors derive from a man aged 30 to 39 in good health and CMV-seronegative.

This clone was seen a single time. The chain recombines TRBV18 with TRBJ2-1; 8 bases align to TRBD1. The CDR3 sequence is 15 residues long. J was trimmed by 6 bases and V by 3 bases; bases with no gene match: 7. Germline values: CDR1 KGHSH, CDR2 LQKENI. CDR3 DNA: TGTGCCAGCTCACCGGACAGGGTCAGTGGCAATGAGCAGTTCTTC. Translated: CASSPDRVSGNEQFF.

This clone was counted a single time. This chain joins TRBV19 and TRBJ1-2; TRBD1 aligns across 9 bases. V trimming: 10 bases; J trimming: 8 bases; junction bases outside the gene matches: 20. This CDR3 region has 16 residues. Per the germline V gene, CDR1 is LNHDA and CDR2 is SQIVND (reference sequence). The CDR3 nucleotides are TGTGCCACAATGCCGGGACAGGGATCATCCTCCTGGGGCTACACCTTC. Translation: CATMPGQGSSSWGYTF.

The chain links TRBV9 to TRBJ1-6; D is ambiguous. The length of the CDR3 is 14 residues. The germline V gene has CDR1 SGDLS and CDR2 YYNGEE. Between the trimmed V and J ends, which lost 3 bases and 5 bases, there was a span of 9 bases. CDR3 sequence (DNA): TGTGCCAGCAGCGGCCGTAGTGATAATTCACCCCTCCACTTT. Protein product: CASSGRSDNSPLHF.

The chain has TRBV10-3 and TRBJ2-5, with D possibly matching TRBD2 (6 bases). The CDR3 totals 16 residues. The ends were cut back, 0 bases at V and 4 bases at J, with 15 bases in the middle. Per the germline V gene, CDR1 is ENHRY and CDR2 is SYGVKD. The CDR3 spells CAISESTGGKSETQYF. The CDR3 nucleotides read TGTGCCATCAGTGAGTCGACCGGCGGGAAGTCAGAGACCCAGTACTTC.

The chain carries TRBV11-2 and TRBJ2-1; no clear D gene. CDR1 SGHAT and CDR2 FQNNGV come from the germline V gene. V lost 7 bases to trimming and J lost 5 bases, with 18 bases between them. The CDR3 has 15 amino acids. As DNA, the CDR3 is TGTGCCAGCACCCCCTTGGCTCGCCAAAACAATGAGCAGTTCTTC. It translates to CASTPLARQNNEQFF.

The V gene is TRBV11-1, the J gene TRBJ2-5; TRBD1 might be the D (5 bases). Germline lookup yields CDR1 SGHAT and CDR2 FQDESV (reference sequence). The CDR3 consists of 14 residues. Deletions cut 4 bases from V and 4 bases from J, with 13 bases between. The DNA for the CDR3 is TGTGCCAGCAGCTCAGGGCCGTACTCAGAGACCCAGTACTTC. It translates to CASSSGPYSETQYF.

The chain combines TRBV28 with TRBJ2-5; D might be TRBD1 (5 bases). The V end lost 1 base, the J end lost 4 bases, and 10 bases lay between the germline ends. Looked up from germline, CDR1 is MDHEN and CDR2 is SYDVKM. This CDR3 has 14 residues. CDR3 sequence: CASSLSPGSETQYF. The CDR3 DNA follows: TGTGCCAGCAGTTTATCCCCAGGGTCAGAGACCCAGTACTTC.

V and J are TRBV29-1 and TRBJ2-7; TRBD2 matches at 15 bases. There are 16 residues in the CDR3. With V trimmed by 6 bases and J by 3 bases, 9 bases remained unmatched. The germline CDR1 and CDR2 sequences are SQVTM and ANQGSEA. In nucleotides, the CDR3 is TGCAGCGTCGCGGGGACTAGCGGGAGGAACCTCTACGAGCAGTACTTC. The encoded protein is CSVAGTSGRNLYEQYF.

The J gene is TRBJ2-5, the V gene TRBV5-1, with TRBD2 matching 11 bases. CDR1 SGHRS and CDR2 YFSETQ come from the germline V gene. Trimming removed 0 bases from V and 1 base from J; junction bases left unmatched: 8. This CDR3 comprises 18 residues. The chain's CDR3 is CASSLGAGTSGAQETQYF. The CDR3 DNA sequence: TGCGCCAGCAGCTTGGGGGCAGGGACTAGCGGAGCCCAAGAGACCCAGTACTTC.

This clone was detected a few times. At one end the junction does not follow the germline gene, possibly because of a read error. The V and J genes are TRBV4-1 and TRBJ2-7; TRBD2 matches at 7 bases. CDR1 is MGHRA and CDR2 is YSYEKL in the germline V gene. CDR3 length equals 13 residues. The CDR3 loop reads CASSQAGSDEQYF. The CDR3 nucleotides read TGCGCCAGCAGTCAAGCGGGAAGCGACGAGCAGTACTTC.

J is TRBJ2-4 and V is TRBV6-1; possible D gene TRBD1, 5 bases. The CDR3 sequence is 13 residues long. Trimming pared 6 bases from V and 9 bases from J, leaving 15 bases between. From germline, CDR1 is MNHNS and CDR2 SASEGT. The CDR3 protein is CASRGLGESIQYF. CDR3 in DNA: TGTGCCAGCAGGGGGCTTGGGGAAAGCATTCAGTACTTC.

J is TRBJ2-1 and V is TRBV10-1; D is perhaps TRBD2 (5 bases). The CDR3 loop spans 17 amino acids. CDR1 is WNHNN, CDR2 SYGVQD, per germline (reference sequence). With 7 bases removed from V and 2 bases from J, the gap between germline ends came to 21 bases. The CDR3 DNA is TGCGCCAGCACTCCTGAGGCTGGGAGAAGCCCCTACAATGAGCAGTTCTTC. Its protein product is CASTPEAGRSPYNEQFF.

This clone was detected only a few times. The chain combines TRBV18 with TRBJ1-4; 10 bases agree with TRBD1. J gave up 5 bases and V 5 bases, and 5 bases lay outside the gene matches. Germline V gene data show CDR1 as KGHSH and CDR2 as LQKENI. The CDR3 length is 15 residues. DNA for the CDR3: TGTGCCAGCTCATCACGGACAGGGGGGAATGAAAAACTGTTTTTT. This encodes CASSSRTGGNEKLFF. Looking up the rest from reference TRBV18 and TRBJ1-4 gives the full variable domain: NAGVMQNPRHLVRRRGQEARLRCSPMKGHSHVYWYRQLPEEGLKFMVYLQKENIIDESGMPKERFSAEFPKEGPSILRIQQVVRGDSAAYFCASSSRTGGNEKLFFGSGTQLSVL.

The rearrangement uses TRBV6-5 and TRBJ2-1; D is perhaps TRBD2 (5 bases). Germline CDR1 MNHEY, CDR2 SVGAGI. This CDR3 region has 14 residues. V dropped 7 bases and J dropped 0 bases, with 10 bases sitting between them. CDR3 sequence reads: CASTSAASYNEQFF. CDR3 sequence (DNA): TGTGCCAGCACGTCAGCGGCCTCCTACAATGAGCAGTTCTTC.

This clone appeared once. The chain employs TRBV5-1 and TRBJ2-7; TRBD1 agrees at 7 bases. V lost 2 bases and J lost 6; bases outside the gene matches: 11. Germline values: CDR1 SGHRS, CDR2 YFSETQ. There are 15 residues in the CDR3. The CDR3 bases are TGCGCCAGCAGCTTTTACCGGGACAGAGTCTCCGAGCAGTACTTC. It translates to CASSFYRDRVSEQYF.

V usage is TRBV4-3 and J usage is TRBJ2-3, with TRBD2 as a possible D gene (5 bases). Trimming removed 0 bases from V and 2 bases from J, with 6 bases in between. The CDR3 loop spans 14 amino acids. Germline values: CDR1 LGHNA, CDR2 YSLEER. CDR3 in DNA: TGCGCCAGCAGCCAAGAACTAGACACAGATACGCAGTATTTT. It codes for CASSQELDTDTQYF.

V gene TRBV7-6 combines with J gene TRBJ1-1; D not resolved. This CDR3 is 15 amino acids long. Germline-derived CDR1 and CDR2 are SGHVS and FNYEAQ. Trimming stripped 2 bases from V and 0 bases from J, with 10 bases between. The DNA for the CDR3 is TGTGCCAGCAGCTTACACCAGTCCCTGAACACTGAAGCTTTCTTT. Protein product: CASSLHQSLNTEAFF.

This chain links TRBV2 with TRBJ1-2; possible D gene TRBD1, 5 bases. The germline V and J ends were trimmed by 1 base and 8 bases, with 14 bases remaining between them. The V gene's germline CDR1 is SNHLY and CDR2 FYNNEI. The CDR3 totals 14 residues. CDR3 sequence (DNA): TGTGCCAGCAGTGAAGGACGGGGGACTGGAGGCTACACCTTC. It yields the protein CASSEGRGTGGYTF. The variable domain in full, with the rest retrieved from reference TRBV2 and TRBJ1-2, is EPEVTQTPSHQVTQMGQEVILRCVPISNHLYFYWYRQILGQKVEFLVSFYNNEISEKSEIFDDQFSVERPDGSNFTLKIRSTKLEDSAMYFCASSEGRGTGGYTFGSGTRLTVV.

This chain joins TRBV6-6 and TRBJ1-6; no definite D call. The ends were cut back, 6 bases at V and 10 bases at J, with 13 bases in the middle. Germline lookup yields CDR1 MNHNY and CDR2 SVGAGI (reference sequence). This CDR3 has 13 residues. The DNA for the CDR3 is TGTGCCAGCAGAACCCCAGTCCGCTCACCCCTCCACTTT. This sequence encodes CASRTPVRSPLHF.

This chain joins TRBV7-6 and TRBJ1-3; unclear D gene. The CDR3 has 15 residues. V was cut by 3 bases and J by 0 bases, with 9 bases left in between. The germline gives CDR1 SGHVS, CDR2 FNYEAQ. The CDR3 protein is CASSLVADSGNTIYF. The DNA of the CDR3 is TGTGCCAGCAGCTTGGTCGCGGACTCTGGAAACACCATATATTTT.

The chain recombines TRBV7-9 with TRBJ2-7; TRBD1 matches 12 bases. Germline-derived CDR1 and CDR2 are SEHNR and FQNEAQ (reference sequence). V trimming: 4 bases; J trimming: 7 bases; junction bases outside the gene matches: 8. This CDR3 has 15 amino acids. CDR3 sequence: CASSSLGQGAREQYF. The CDR3 DNA is TGTGCCAGCAGCTCCCTGGGACAGGGGGCCAGAGAGCAGTACTTC.